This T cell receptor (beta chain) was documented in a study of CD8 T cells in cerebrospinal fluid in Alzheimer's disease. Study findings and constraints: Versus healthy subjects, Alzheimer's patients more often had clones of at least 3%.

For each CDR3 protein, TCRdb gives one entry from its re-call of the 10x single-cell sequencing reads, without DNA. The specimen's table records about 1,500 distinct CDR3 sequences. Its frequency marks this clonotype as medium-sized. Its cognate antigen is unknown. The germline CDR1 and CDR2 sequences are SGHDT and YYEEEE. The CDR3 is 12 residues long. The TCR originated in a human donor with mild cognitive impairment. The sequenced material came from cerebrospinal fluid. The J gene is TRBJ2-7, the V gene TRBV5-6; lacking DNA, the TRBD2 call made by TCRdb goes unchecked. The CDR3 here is CASTRARTGLYF.